The 27 T cell receptor beta chains below all came from one sample that was sequenced in a study of blood T cells in healthy people across ages (dated by TCRdb to about 2015). The library was built by means of 5' RACE. The listed sequencing device is Illumina HiSeq 2500. The second PCR ran for roughly 7 to 12 cycles and used a J-beta primer mix along with a sample-barcoded 5' primer. TCRdb reprocessing: public reads trimmed at Q25 with fastp, clones called with MiXCR, in-frame beta chains kept. Entries are consolidated by CDR3 protein sequence, retaining the most common genes and DNA. Here the sample has some 800,000 distinct CDR3 sequences; around 43% occur a single time. The ten largest clones represent nearly 20% of the sample. Material for sequencing was blood. These receptor sequences come from a man in his fifties or sixties in good health.

This clonotype was counted only a few times. The chain joins TRBV13 to TRBJ2-7; 9 bases match TRBD1. V dropped 4 bases and J dropped 6; count of bases not matched to a gene: 4. Germline CDR1 is PRHDT and CDR2 is FYEKMQ (reference sequence). The CDR3 runs to 13 residues. CDR3 sequence reads: CASSWDRAGEQYF. The CDR3 DNA reads TGTGCCAGCAGCTGGGACAGGGCGGGCGAGCAGTACTTC.

This clonotype was seen only a few times. This chain joins TRBV7-9 and TRBJ2-3, with D possibly being TRBD2 (5 bases). CDR1 SEHNR and CDR2 FQNEAQ come from the germline V gene (reference sequence). The V end was cut by 4 bases, the J end by 2 bases, with 22 bases between. The CDR3 loop spans 18 amino acids. CDR3 bases: TGTGCCAGCAGCTCCCACGGCGGGCCGGGGAGATACACAGATACGCAGTATTTT. Its protein product is CASSSHGGPGRYTDTQYF.

Note on this clonotype: A junction end diverges from the germline sequence, so it may reflect a read error. The chain joins TRBV14 to TRBJ1-1, with no clear D. The CDR3 is 15 amino acids. Germline CDR1 is SGHDN and CDR2 is FVKESK. CDR3 amino acids: CASSQGTGMNNEAFF. As DNA, the CDR3 is TGTGCCAGCAGCCAAGGCACGGGAATGAACAATGAAGCTTTCTTT.

The CDR3 reads CASSGISEQYF. For the CDR3, the DNA is TGTGCCAGCAGTGGTATTAGTGAGCAGTACTTC. The rearrangement links TRBV2 to TRBJ2-5, with D unresolved. The CDR3 consists of 11 residues. Looked up from germline, CDR1 is SNHLY and CDR2 is FYNNEI. V lost 4 bases and J 11 bases, leaving 11 bases between the germline ends. The entire variable domain, with the rest obtained from reference TRBV2 and TRBJ2-5, is as follows: EPEVTQTPSHQVTQMGQEVILRCVPISNHLYFYWYRQILGQKVEFLVSFYNNEISEKSEIFDDQFSVERPDGSNFTLKIRSTKLEDSAMYFCASSGISEQYFGPGTRLLVL.

The table lists this clonotype with a few counts. The chain carries TRBV7-9 and TRBJ2-7, with a possible D match to TRBD2 (5 bases). Trimming pared 5 bases from V and 6 bases from J, leaving 14 bases between. The CDR3 consists of 13 residues. CDR1 is SEHNR and CDR2 is FQNEAQ in the germline V gene (reference sequence). CDR3: CASSRPGSSEQYF. CDR3 DNA: TGTGCCAGCAGCCGGCCGGGGTCCAGCGAGCAGTACTTC.

This clonotype came up a few times. The genes are TRBV7-2 and TRBJ2-3; 9 positions agree with TRBD1. V lost 6 bases and J lost 3; bases outside the gene matches: 4. This CDR3 spans 14 amino acids. In germline, CDR1 is SGHTA, CDR2 FQGNSA. The CDR3 sequence is CASRVGTGTDTQYF. The CDR3 bases are TGTGCCAGCAGAGTCGGGACAGGGACAGATACGCAGTATTTT. The whole variable domain, filled in from reference TRBV7-2 and TRBJ2-3, reads GAGVSQSPSNKVTEKGKDVELRCDPISGHTALYWYRQSLGQGLEFLIYFQGNSAPDKSGLPSDRFSAERTGGSVSTLTIQRTQQEDSAVYLCASRVGTGTDTQYFGPGTRLTVL.

The chain has TRBV4-3 and TRBJ2-1; 12 bases are a match to TRBD2. This CDR3 spans 17 amino acids. From germline, CDR1 is LGHNA and CDR2 YSLEER. V lost 0 bases to trimming and J lost 10 bases; unmatched junction nucleotides: 10. The CDR3 DNA is TGCGCCAGCAGCCAAGAACCCCCTAGCGGGGGGGCCTGGGAGCAGTTCTTC. Amino acid sequence: CASSQEPPSGGAWEQFF.

The sample holds a few counts of this clonotype. V gene TRBV18 combines with J gene TRBJ1-1; D possibly corresponds to TRBD1 (5 bases). V shed 2 bases and J shed 7 bases, with 14 bases lying between them. This CDR3 contains 14 residues. The germline gives CDR1 KGHSH, CDR2 LQKENI. The DNA of the CDR3 is TGTGCCAGCTCACCAGGGGCAGGGCGCAGTGAAGCTTTCTTT. It is translated as CASSPGAGRSEAFF.

CDR3 sequence reads: CASSVVGQGYGYTF. In DNA, the CDR3 is TGTGCCAGCAGCGTAGTTGGACAGGGATATGGCTACACCTTC. The rearrangement joins TRBV7-2 to TRBJ1-2; 8 nucleotides align to TRBD1. The V segment lost 5 bases and the J segment 5 bases; nucleotides outside the gene matches: 7. The CDR3 runs 14 residues. Germline CDR1 is SGHTA and CDR2 is FQGNSA.

CDR3 nucleotides: TGCGCCAGCAGCCAAGATCAGGCAGGAACTAATGAAAAACTGTTTTTT. Protein: CASSQDQAGTNEKLFF. The chain employs TRBV4-3 and TRBJ1-4; unclear D gene. CDR1 and CDR2 (germline): LGHNA, YSLEER. There are 16 residues in the CDR3. The V gene lost 0 bases and the J gene lost 1 base, with 9 bases spanning the gap.

This sequence joins TRBV5-4 and TRBJ2-1; the match to TRBD2 covers 9 bases. With 0 bases clipped from V and 9 bases from J, the junction kept 7 bases outside the gene matches. The CDR3 has 15 amino acids. In germline, CDR1 is SGHNT, CDR2 YYREEE (reference sequence). CDR3 nucleotide sequence: TGTGCCAGCAGCTTGGCCCAGCGGGGGGAACCTGAGCAGTTCTTC. Encoded protein: CASSLAQRGEPEQFF.

CDR3 in DNA: TGCGCCAGCAGCCCCTCAGGAGCGGGGGCTGGGGAGACCCAGTACTTC. This sequence encodes CASSPSGAGAGETQYF. The genes are TRBV4-1 and TRBJ2-7; 8 nucleotides line up with TRBD2. The DNA matches TRBJ2-5 better at its end, which makes the J call doubtful. This CDR3 is built from 16 residues. Germline-derived CDR1 and CDR2 are MGHRA and YSYEKL.

This clonotype was recorded a few times. This chain links TRBV5-1 with TRBJ2-3, with 7 bases identical to TRBD1. From germline, CDR1 is SGHRS and CDR2 YFSETQ. The CDR3 consists of 15 residues. The J segment lost 2 bases and the V segment lost 0 bases, leaving 3 bases of the junction unmatched. CDR3 protein: CASSLEGQHTDTQYF. The DNA for the CDR3 is TGCGCCAGCAGCTTGGAGGGACAGCACACAGATACGCAGTATTTT.

Of note for this clonotype: At one boundary the junction diverges from the germline segment, which might be a read error. The rearrangement joins TRBV7-2 to TRBJ1-2, with TRBD1 as a possible D gene (6 bases). The CDR3 is made up of 14 amino acids. Germline CDR1 and CDR2: SGHTA and FQGNSA. CDR3 in DNA: TGTGCCAACAGCTTACTGACAGGTCCCTATGGCTACACCTTC. Translation: CANSLLTGPYGYTF.

The chain joins TRBV9 to TRBJ2-7; 10 bases fit TRBD2. Per germline, CDR1 SGDLS and CDR2 YYNGEE. The CDR3 is 16 amino acids. The ends lost 4 bases at V and 7 bases at J; junction bases unmatched: 14. DNA of the CDR3: TGTGCCAGCAGCCGGAATCTAGCGGGGGTATACAATGAGCAGTACTTC. Translated, it gives CASSRNLAGVYNEQYF.

The rearrangement uses TRBV20-1 and TRBJ2-1, with 8 nucleotides matching TRBD2. Trimming took 1 base from V and 9 from J; bases not matched to a gene: 14. The V gene's germline CDR1 is DFQATT and CDR2 SNEGSKA (reference sequence). The CDR3 loop spans 16 amino acids. The CDR3 here is CSARGPPRVAGTEQFF. The DNA of the CDR3 is TGCAGTGCTAGAGGACCCCCGAGGGTAGCGGGGACTGAGCAGTTCTTC.

The J gene is TRBJ1-1, the V gene TRBV20-1; possible D gene TRBD1, 5 bases. V gave up 2 bases and J gave up 4 bases, with 8 bases separating them. Per the germline V gene, CDR1 is DFQATT and CDR2 is SNEGSKA (reference sequence). The CDR3 runs to 12 residues. The DNA of the CDR3 is TGCAGTGCTAGATCCAGGGTCACTGAAGCTTTCTTT. Its protein is CSARSRVTEAFF.

This clonotype was detected a few times. The chain links TRBV20-1 to TRBJ1-1; TRBD1 is a possible D gene (5 bases). The V gene lost 4 bases and the J gene lost 0 bases, with 9 bases spanning the gap. Germline lookup yields CDR1 DFQATT and CDR2 SNEGSKA (reference sequence). The CDR3 has 13 residues. CDR3 DNA: TGCAGTGCTAAGAGGGGAATGAACACTGAAGCTTTCTTT. This codes for CSAKRGMNTEAFF.

In nucleotides, the CDR3 is TGTGCCAGCAGCTTTCTATCCTCAAGCAAAAGCATCCAGTACTTC. This encodes CASSFLSSSKSIQYF. The chain joins TRBV5-5 to TRBJ2-7; D is unresolved. V was pared by 2 bases and J by 10 bases, with 22 bases between. The CDR3 has 15 residues. Germline V gene lookup returns CDR1 SGHKS and CDR2 YYEKEE (reference sequence).

This clonotype was seen a few times. The rearrangement joins TRBV6-2 or TRBV6-3 to TRBJ2-1, with 11 bases lining up with TRBD2. There are 13 residues in the CDR3. Losses at the gene ends were 10 bases for V and 11 bases for J; bases not matched to a gene: 10. Germline V gene sequence: CDR1 MNHEY, CDR2 SVGEGT. The DNA of the CDR3 is TGTGCCACAGGACTAGCGGGTAACGTGAAGCAGTTCTTC. Translation gives CATGLAGNVKQFF.

The J gene is TRBJ1-6, the V gene TRBV27, with D perhaps matching TRBD1 (5 bases). This CDR3 region has 21 residues. Germline V lookup: CDR1 MNHEY, CDR2 SMNVEV (reference sequence). The V gene lost 0 bases and the J gene lost 14 bases, with 35 bases spanning the gap. In DNA, the CDR3 is TGTGCCAGCAGTTTATCGATTTTTGGCAGGGCGGCCCTCTCCGGGTGGCCCACCCTCCACTTT. This codes for CASSLSIFGRAALSGWPTLHF.

This clonotype has more than one count but fewer than ten. This sequence joins TRBV10-3 and TRBJ2-7; 10 bases are shared with TRBD1. Trimming cost V 4 bases and J 5 bases; bases outside gene matches: 8. The CDR3 contains 15 residues. The germline CDR1 and CDR2 sequences are ENHRY and SYGVKD. CDR3 nucleotide sequence: TGTGCCATCAGTGGGGGACAGGGGAAGTTCCACGAGCAGTACTTC. It yields the protein CAISGGQGKFHEQYF.

The table lists this clonotype with a few counts. The V gene is TRBV27, the J gene TRBJ1-2; D gene uncertain. The CDR3 is 15 amino acids. Deletions cut 0 bases from V and 3 bases from J, with 11 bases between. Germline CDR1 MNHEY, CDR2 SMNVEV (reference sequence). The DNA of the CDR3 is TGTGCCAGCAGTTTATCGTGGAGGGTTGACTATGGCTACACCTTC. The encoded protein is CASSLSWRVDYGYTF.

V is TRBV13 and J is TRBJ2-5; 8 positions match TRBD2. The CDR3 is made up of 17 amino acids. V shed 5 bases, J shed 11 bases, and the junction held 22 bases outside the gene matches. CDR1 is PRHDT, CDR2 FYEKMQ, per germline (reference sequence). The chain's CDR3 is CASSKGTPGGPPREQYF. The CDR3 nucleotides are TGTGCCAGCAGCAAGGGGACCCCGGGGGGGCCCCCGAGAGAGCAGTACTTC.

There are a few counts of this clonotype. The rearrangement uses TRBV3-1 and TRBJ2-7; D gene ambiguous. Germline V lookup: CDR1 LGHDT, CDR2 YNNKEL (reference sequence). The ends were cut back, 3 bases at V and 0 bases at J, with 9 bases in the middle. The CDR3 extends over 14 amino acids. CDR3 DNA sequence: TGTGCCAGCAGCCACCATTTCGTCTCCTACGAGCAGTACTTC. Encoded protein: CASSHHFVSYEQYF.

The CDR3 coding sequence is TGTGCCAGCAGTGAAAGAGCCGGGACTAAAGAGACCCAGTACTTC. Protein product: CASSERAGTKETQYF. The gene calls are TRBV2 and TRBJ2-5, with 7 bases lining up with TRBD2. CDR3 size: 15 residues. Germline V gene lookup returns CDR1 SNHLY and CDR2 FYNNEI. Trimming removed 2 bases from V and 3 bases from J; junction bases left unmatched: 6.

This clonotype was counted only a few times. The chain couples TRBV12-3 or TRBV12-4 to TRBJ2-3; 12 bases are a match to TRBD2. Losses at the gene ends were 4 bases for V and 6 bases for J; bases not matched to a gene: 11. This CDR3 region has 17 residues. CDR3 nucleotide sequence: TGTGCCAGCAGTTACGGACTAGCGGGGAGGAGAGTGGATACGCAGTATTTT. Its translation is CASSYGLAGRRVDTQYF.